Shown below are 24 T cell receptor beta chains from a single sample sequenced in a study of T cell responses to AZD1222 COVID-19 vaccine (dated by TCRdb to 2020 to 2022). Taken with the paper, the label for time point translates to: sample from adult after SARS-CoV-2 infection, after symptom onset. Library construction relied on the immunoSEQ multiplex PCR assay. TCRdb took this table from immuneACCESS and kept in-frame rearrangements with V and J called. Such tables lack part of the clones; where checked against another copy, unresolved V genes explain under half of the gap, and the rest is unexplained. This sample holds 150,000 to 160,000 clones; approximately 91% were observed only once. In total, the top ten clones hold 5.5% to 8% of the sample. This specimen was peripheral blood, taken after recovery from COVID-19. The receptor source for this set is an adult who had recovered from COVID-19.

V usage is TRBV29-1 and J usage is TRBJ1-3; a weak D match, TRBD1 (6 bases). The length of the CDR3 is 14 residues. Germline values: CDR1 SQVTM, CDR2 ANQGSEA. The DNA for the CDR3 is TGCAACGTGCGCGCAGGGGCCCCTGGAAACACCATATATTTT. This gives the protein CNVRAGAPGNTIYF.

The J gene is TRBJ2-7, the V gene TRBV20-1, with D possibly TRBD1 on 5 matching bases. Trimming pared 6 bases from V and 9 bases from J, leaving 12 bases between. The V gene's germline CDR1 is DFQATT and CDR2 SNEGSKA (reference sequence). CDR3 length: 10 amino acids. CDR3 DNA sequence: TGCAGTGCACACCCCAGGGTGCAGTACTTC. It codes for CSAHPRVQYF.

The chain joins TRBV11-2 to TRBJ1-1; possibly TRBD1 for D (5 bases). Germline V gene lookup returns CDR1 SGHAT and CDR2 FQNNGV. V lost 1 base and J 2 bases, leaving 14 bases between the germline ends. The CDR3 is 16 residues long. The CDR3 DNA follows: TGTGCCAGCAGCTTAGGCCCAGGGAACCCAAACACTGAAGCTTTCTTT. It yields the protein CASSLGPGNPNTEAFF.

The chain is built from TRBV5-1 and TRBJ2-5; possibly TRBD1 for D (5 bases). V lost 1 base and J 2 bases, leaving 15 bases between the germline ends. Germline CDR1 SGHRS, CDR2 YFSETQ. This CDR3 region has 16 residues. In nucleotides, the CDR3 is TGCGCCAGCAGCTTGCAGGGTCGACAGACGCAAGAGACCCAGTACTTC. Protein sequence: CASSLQGRQTQETQYF.

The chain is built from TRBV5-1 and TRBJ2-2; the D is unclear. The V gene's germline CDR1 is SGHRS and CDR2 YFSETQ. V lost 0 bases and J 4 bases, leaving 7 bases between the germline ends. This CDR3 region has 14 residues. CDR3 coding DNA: TGCGCCAGCAGCTTGGACCTCTTCACCGGGGAGCTGTTTTTT. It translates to CASSLDLFTGELFF.

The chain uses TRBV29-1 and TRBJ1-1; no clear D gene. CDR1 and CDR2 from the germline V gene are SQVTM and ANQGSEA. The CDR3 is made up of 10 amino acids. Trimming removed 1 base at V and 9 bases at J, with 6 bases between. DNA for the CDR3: TGCAGCGTTGAAGGGGAAAAAGCTTTCTTT. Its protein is CSVEGEKAFF.

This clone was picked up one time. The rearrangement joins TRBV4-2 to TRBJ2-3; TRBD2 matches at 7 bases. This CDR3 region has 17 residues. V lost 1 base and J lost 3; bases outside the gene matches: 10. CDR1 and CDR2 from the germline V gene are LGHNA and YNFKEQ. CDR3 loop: CASSQGEASGVTDTQYF. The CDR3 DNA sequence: TGTGCCAGCAGCCAAGGGGAGGCCAGCGGGGTAACAGATACGCAGTATTTT.

For the CDR3, the DNA is TGTGCCAGCAGCCAAGAAACAGGAGACACCTATGGCTACACCTTC. It codes for CASSQETGDTYGYTF. The rearrangement joins TRBV4-2 to TRBJ1-2; weak D call: TRBD1 (5 bases). Trimming took 0 bases from V and 4 from J, leaving 12 bases between them. The CDR3 contains 15 residues. Germline CDR1 and CDR2: LGHNA and YNFKEQ.

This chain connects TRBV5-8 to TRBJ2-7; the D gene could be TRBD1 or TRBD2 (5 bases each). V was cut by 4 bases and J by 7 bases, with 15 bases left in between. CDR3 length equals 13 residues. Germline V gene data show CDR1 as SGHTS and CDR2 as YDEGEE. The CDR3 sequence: CASSTGLTGEQYF. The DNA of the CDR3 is TGTGCCAGCAGCACGGGGCTGACGGGGGAGCAGTACTTC.

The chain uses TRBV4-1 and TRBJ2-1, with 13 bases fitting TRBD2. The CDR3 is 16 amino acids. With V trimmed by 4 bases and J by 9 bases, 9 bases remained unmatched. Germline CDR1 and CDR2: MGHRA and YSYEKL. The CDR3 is CASSPRRTSGSGEQFF. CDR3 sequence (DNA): TGCGCCAGCAGCCCACGTAGGACTAGCGGGAGCGGTGAGCAGTTCTTC.

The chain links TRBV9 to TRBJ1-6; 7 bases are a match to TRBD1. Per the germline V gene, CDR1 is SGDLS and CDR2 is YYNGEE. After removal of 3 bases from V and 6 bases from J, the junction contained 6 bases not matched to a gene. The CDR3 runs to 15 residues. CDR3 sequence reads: CASSEGTASNSPLHF. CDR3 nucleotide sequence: TGTGCCAGCAGCGAAGGGACAGCTAGTAATTCACCCCTCCACTTT.

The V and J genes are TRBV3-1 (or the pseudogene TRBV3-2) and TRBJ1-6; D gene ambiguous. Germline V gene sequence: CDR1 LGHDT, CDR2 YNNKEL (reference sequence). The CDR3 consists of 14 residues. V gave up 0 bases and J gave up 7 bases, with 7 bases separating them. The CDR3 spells CASSQEGWNSPLHF. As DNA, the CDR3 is TGTGCCAGCAGCCAAGAGGGGTGGAATTCACCCCTCCACTTT.

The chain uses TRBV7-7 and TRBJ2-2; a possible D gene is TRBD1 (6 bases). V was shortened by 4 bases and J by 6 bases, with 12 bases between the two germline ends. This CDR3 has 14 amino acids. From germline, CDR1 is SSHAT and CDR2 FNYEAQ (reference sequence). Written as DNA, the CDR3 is TGTGCCAGCAGCTCCTTGGACAGACCCGGGGAGCTGTTTTTT. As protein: CASSSLDRPGELFF.

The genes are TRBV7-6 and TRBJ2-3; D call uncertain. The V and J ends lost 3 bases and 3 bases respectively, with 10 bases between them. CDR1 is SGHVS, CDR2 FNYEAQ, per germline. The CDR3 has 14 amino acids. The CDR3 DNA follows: TGTGCCAGCAGCTTCGGAATTGGGACAGATACGCAGTATTTT. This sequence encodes CASSFGIGTDTQYF.

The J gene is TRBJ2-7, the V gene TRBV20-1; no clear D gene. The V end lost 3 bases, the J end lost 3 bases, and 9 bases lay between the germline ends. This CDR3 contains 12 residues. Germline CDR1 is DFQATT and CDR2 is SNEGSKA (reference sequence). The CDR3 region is CSASQQDYEQYF. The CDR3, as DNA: TGCAGTGCTAGTCAGCAAGACTACGAGCAGTACTTC.

The CDR3 region is CAIRRQGDEETQYF. For the CDR3, the DNA is TGTGCCATCAGGCGACAGGGGGATGAAGAGACCCAGTACTTC. The genes are TRBV10-3 and TRBJ2-5; 9 nucleotides line up with TRBD1. CDR3 length: 14 residues. Losses at the gene ends were 6 bases for V and 3 bases for J; bases not matched to a gene: 5. CDR1 and CDR2 from the germline V gene are ENHRY and SYGVKD.

CDR3 protein: CASSIIQGHLEKLFF. In DNA form, the CDR3 reads TGTGCCAGTAGTATAATTCAGGGCCACCTTGAAAAACTGTTTTTT. The rearrangement joins TRBV19 to TRBJ1-4; a possible D gene is TRBD1 (5 bases). This CDR3 is built from 15 residues. The V gene's germline CDR1 is LNHDA and CDR2 SQIVND (reference sequence). Deletions cut 2 bases from V and 7 bases from J, with 14 bases between.

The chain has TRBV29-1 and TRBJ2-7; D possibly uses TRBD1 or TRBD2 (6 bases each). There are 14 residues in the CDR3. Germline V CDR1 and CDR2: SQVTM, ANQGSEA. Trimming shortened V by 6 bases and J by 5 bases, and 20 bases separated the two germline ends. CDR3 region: CSVVGGHSVDEQYF. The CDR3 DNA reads TGCAGCGTGGTAGGGGGGCATAGTGTGGACGAGCAGTACTTC.

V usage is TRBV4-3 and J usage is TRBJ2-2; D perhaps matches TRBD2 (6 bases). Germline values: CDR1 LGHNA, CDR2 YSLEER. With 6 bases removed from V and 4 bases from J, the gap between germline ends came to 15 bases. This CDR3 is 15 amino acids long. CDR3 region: CASSQIGGTTGELFF. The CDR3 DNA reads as TGCGCCAGCAGTCAGATCGGCGGGACCACCGGGGAGCTGTTTTTT.

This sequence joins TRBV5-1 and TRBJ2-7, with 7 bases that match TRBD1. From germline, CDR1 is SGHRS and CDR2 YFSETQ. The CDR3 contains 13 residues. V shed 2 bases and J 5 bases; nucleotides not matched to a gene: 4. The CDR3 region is CASSLQGSHEQYF. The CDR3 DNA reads TGCGCCAGCAGCTTACAGGGGTCCCACGAGCAGTACTTC.

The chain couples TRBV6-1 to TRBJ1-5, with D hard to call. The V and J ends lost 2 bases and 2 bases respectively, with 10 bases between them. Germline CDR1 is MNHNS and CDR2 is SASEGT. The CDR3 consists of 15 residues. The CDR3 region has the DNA TGTGCCAGCAGTGAAACGGCATTTGGCAATCAGCCCCAGCATTTT. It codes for CASSETAFGNQPQHF.

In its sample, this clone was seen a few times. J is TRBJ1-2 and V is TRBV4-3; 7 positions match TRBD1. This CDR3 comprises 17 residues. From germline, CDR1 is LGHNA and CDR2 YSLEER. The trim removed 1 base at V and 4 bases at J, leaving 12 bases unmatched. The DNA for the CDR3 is TGCGCCAGCAGCCAAGGCGCCGGGACAGATACTATCTATGGCTACACCTTC. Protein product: CASSQGAGTDTIYGYTF.

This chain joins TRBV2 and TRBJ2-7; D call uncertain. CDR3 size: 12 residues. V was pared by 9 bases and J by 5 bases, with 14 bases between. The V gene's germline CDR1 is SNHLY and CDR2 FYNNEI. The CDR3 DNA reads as TGTGCCAGTCAGCTTCAGACCCACGAGCAGTACTTC. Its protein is CASQLQTHEQYF. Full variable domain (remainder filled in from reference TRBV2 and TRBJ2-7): EPEVTQTPSHQVTQMGQEVILRCVPISNHLYFYWYRQILGQKVEFLVSFYNNEISEKSEIFDDQFSVERPDGSNFTLKIRSTKLEDSAMYFCASQLQTHEQYFGPGTRLTVT.

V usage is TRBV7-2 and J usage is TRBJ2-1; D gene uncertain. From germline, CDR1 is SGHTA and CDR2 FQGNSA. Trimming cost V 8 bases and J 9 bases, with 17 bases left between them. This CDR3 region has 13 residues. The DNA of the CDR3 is TGTGCCAGCTGCATTTCCCCGCCGACTGAGCAGTTCTTC. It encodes CASCISPPTEQFF.